These 13 T cell receptor beta chains share one sample of origin, sequenced in a study of blood T cells in healthy people across ages. Next came a second PCR, run for about 7 to 12 cycles, which used a sample-barcoded 5' primer along with a J-beta primer mix. TCRdb called the 5' RACE reads again in MiXCR, with one record for every CDR3 protein. Of 550,000 to 800,000 distinct CDR3 sequences listed, about 21% were seen once; the top ten hold 3% to 4%. Sequenced sample: blood. These receptors all come from a man in his sixties or seventies in good health.

This clonotype was observed a few times. This chain uses TRBV12-5 with TRBJ2-4, with D perhaps TRBD2 (6 bases). This CDR3 region has 12 residues. Deletions cut 6 bases from V and 8 bases from J, with 11 bases between. Germline V gives CDR1 LGHNT, CDR2 FRNRAP. In DNA, the CDR3 is TGTGCTAGTGGAGATGGGACTGACATTCAGTACTTC. Protein sequence: CASGDGTDIQYF.

The chain employs TRBV7-2 and TRBJ1-6, with TRBD1 identical over 8 bases. V dropped 3 bases and J dropped 2; count of bases not matched to a gene: 3. Germline assignment: CDR1 SGHTA and CDR2 FQGNSA. The CDR3 consists of 16 residues. CDR3 in amino acids: CASSFVQGAYNSPLHF. The CDR3 DNA sequence: TGTGCCAGCAGCTTCGTACAGGGGGCCTATAATTCACCCCTCCACTTT.

The J gene is TRBJ2-7, the V gene TRBV20-1; no definite D call. This CDR3 contains 10 residues. Trimming removed 6 bases at V and 6 bases at J, with 9 bases between. Looked up from germline, CDR1 is DFQATT and CDR2 is SNEGSKA (reference sequence). The CDR3 reads CSAERSEQYF. DNA of the CDR3: TGCAGTGCCGAACGGTCCGAGCAGTACTTC.

On this clonotype: Since a much larger clone is just one base distant, this may be a read error. The J gene is TRBJ2-2, the V gene TRBV5-1, with 10 bases identical to TRBD1. The V gene's germline CDR1 is SGHRS and CDR2 YFSETQ. This CDR3 is built from 17 residues. J gave up 4 bases and V 4 bases, and 10 bases lay outside the gene matches. CDR3 sequence (DNA): TGCGCCAGCAGCCCTCCGGGACAGGGGCCTCCCACCGGGGAGCTGTTTTTT. Its protein product is CASSPPGQGPPTGELFF.

Only a few counts were recorded for this clonotype. At one boundary the junction diverges from the germline segment, which might be a read error. This chain links TRBV20-1 with TRBJ2-1; 7 bases align to TRBD2. Germline CDR1 and CDR2: DFQATT and SNEGSKA (reference sequence). CDR3 length: 15 residues. The CDR3 here is CSAGDRREPYNEQFF. In DNA, the CDR3 is TGCAGTGCTGGAGATAGGCGGGAGCCTTACAATGAGCAGTTCTTC.

The CDR3 nucleotides read TGTGCCAGCAGCTTCGCGCTAGCGGCTGAGCAGTACTTC. Its translation is CASSFALAAEQYF. This rearrangement joins TRBV12-3 or TRBV12-4 to TRBJ2-7; 7 bases match TRBD2. V lost 6 bases and J lost 7; bases outside the gene matches: 9. The length of the CDR3 is 13 residues.

V and J are TRBV2 and TRBJ2-7, with 11 bases that match TRBD2. Germline V lookup: CDR1 SNHLY, CDR2 FYNNEI. The CDR3 totals 14 residues. Trimming removed 7 bases from V and 3 bases from J; junction bases left unmatched: 5. CDR3 loop: CASNIAGGIYEQYF. DNA for the CDR3: TGTGCCAGCAACATAGCGGGAGGGATCTACGAGCAGTACTTC.

This clonotype has ten or more counts. V gene TRBV20-1 combines with J gene TRBJ2-7; D tentatively fits TRBD1 or TRBD2 (5 bases each). Per the germline V gene, CDR1 is DFQATT and CDR2 is SNEGSKA (reference sequence). Trimming stripped 4 bases from V and 0 bases from J, with 7 bases between. The CDR3 length is 12 residues. The CDR3 coding sequence is TGCAGTGCTACCGGGACCTCCTACGAGCAGTACTTC. Its translation is CSATGTSYEQYF.

This clonotype has just a few counts. Mismatch with germline at one junction end may stem from a read error. In nucleotides, the CDR3 is TGTGCGAGCAGTAATGGGGTATCTGGGGCCAACGTCCTGACTTTC. Its translation: CASSNGVSGANVLTF. The chain recombines TRBV28 with TRBJ2-6; D is ambiguous. CDR1 is MDHEN and CDR2 is SYDVKM in the germline V gene. The CDR3 loop spans 15 amino acids.

There are a few counts of this clonotype. This sequence joins TRBV6-2 or TRBV6-3 and TRBJ2-2, with 10 bases lining up with TRBD2. Germline assignment: CDR1 MNHEY and CDR2 SVGEGT. This CDR3 region has 23 residues. V dropped 2 bases and J dropped 0; count of bases not matched to a gene: 21. The CDR3 here is CASSYDTWLAGVSINANTGELFF. CDR3 in DNA: TGTGCCAGCAGTTACGATACGTGGCTAGCGGGAGTCTCGATAAACGCGAACACCGGGGAGCTGTTTTTT.

The chain links TRBV10-1 to TRBJ2-7; either TRBD1 or TRBD2 may fit D (5 bases each). This CDR3 region has 14 residues. Germline V gene sequence: CDR1 WNHNN, CDR2 SYGVQD (reference sequence). V was clipped by 10 bases and J by 2 bases, with 18 bases between them. The CDR3 loop is CATSAGRDAYEQYF. The CDR3, as DNA: TGCGCCACCTCTGCTGGCCGGGACGCCTACGAGCAGTACTTC.

The chain recombines TRBV20-1 with TRBJ2-3; possibly TRBD1 or TRBD2 for D (5 bases each). V lost 3 bases, J lost 0 bases, and 10 bases lay in between. The CDR3 contains 14 residues. The germline V gene encodes CDR1 DFQATT and CDR2 SNEGSKA (reference sequence). Here the CDR3 reads CSASEGPSTDTQYF. DNA for the CDR3: TGCAGTGCTAGTGAGGGACCTAGCACAGATACGCAGTATTTT.

This clonotype was picked up a small number of times. The V gene is TRBV6-5, the J gene TRBJ1-6; no definite D call. There are 13 residues in the CDR3. Looked up from germline, CDR1 is MNHEY and CDR2 is SVGAGI. V lost 6 bases to trimming and J lost 6 bases, with 9 bases between them. CDR3 nucleotides: TGTGCCAGCAGCCTGTACCCTAATTCACCCCTCCACTTT. Amino acids: CASSLYPNSPLHF.